This T cell receptor (beta chain) originates from a study of shared clonotypes between healthy human individuals. Overall study: CD4 naive and CD4 memory each took three plates per donor, while CD8 naive took two and CD8 memory one.

As for this clone: No antigen is known for it.

The CDR3 has 15 amino acids. The V gene's germline CDR1 is LGHNA and CDR2 YSLEER. Trimming removed 0 bases from V and 4 bases from J, with 12 bases in between. Study results and caveats: Relative to their counterparts shared across all four donors, non-shared clonotypes exhibited diminished generation probabilities.

A deep-level run was used for the assay. Each subset's genomic DNA was split evenly across several immunoSEQ plates. The protocol was immunoSEQ multiplex PCR, while the TCRdb copy is restricted to in-frame clones and leaves out a portion. The repertoire holds millions of clones, about 95% seen once, with approximately 0.13% in the top ten. Sequenced material: naive CD4+ T cells sorted from blood. Subset here: CD45RA+ positively selected. This sequence joins TRBV4-3 and TRBJ2-5, with D unresolved. This TCR derives from a man younger than 35 in good health. The CDR3 sequence: CASSQDYGVGETQYF. The DNA of the CDR3 is TGCGCCAGCAGCCAAGATTATGGGGTGGGAGAGACCCAGTACTTC.